Listed here is a single T cell receptor beta chain. This entry belongs to a study of blood T cell repertoires in COVID-19. CDR1 is LNHDA and CDR2 is SQIVND in the germline V gene (reference sequence). CDR3 size: 17 residues. The V and J ends lost 0 bases and 5 bases, in that order; junction bases with no gene match: 10. The repertoire was sequenced with immunoSEQ multiplex PCR; TCRdb's copy has only in-frame clones and lacks some. Seen here are about 380,000 clones, less than 90% observed once, and the top ten hold around 3%. Material: PBMCs or T cells enriched from blood (not recorded which). This sequence was found in a woman aged 25-40 years who had recovered from COVID-19. The V and J genes are TRBV19 and TRBJ1-5; TRBD1 matches 7 bases. This CDR3 is CASSIENRQGPYQPQHF. The CDR3, as DNA: TGTGCCAGTAGTATAGAAAACCGACAGGGTCCCTATCAGCCCCAGCATTTT.